This entry lists 26 T cell receptor beta chains sequenced from one sample in a study of blood T cell repertoires in COVID-19. Profiled with immunoSEQ multiplex PCR; TCRdb holds only in-frame clones, not every one. The data contain 350,000 to 450,000 clones, about 85% of them singletons. The sample taken for sequencing was peripheral blood. The receptors were gathered from a woman under 30 with acute or convalescent COVID-19.

Only one count was recorded for this clone. The chain joins TRBV2 to TRBJ2-1; a weak D match, TRBD1 (7 bases). V gave up 7 bases and J gave up 0 bases, with 10 bases separating them. CDR1 and CDR2 (germline): SNHLY, FYNNEI. The CDR3 extends over 14 amino acids. CDR3 amino acids: CASTQGGSYNEQFF. CDR3 DNA: TGTGCCAGCACGCAGGGGGGCTCCTACAATGAGCAGTTCTTC.

This clone was found once. This rearrangement joins TRBV27 to TRBJ2-1; tentative D call: TRBD2 (5 bases). The CDR3 is 14 amino acids. CDR1 MNHEY and CDR2 SMNVEV come from the germline V gene (reference sequence). Trimming pared 6 bases from V and 2 bases from J, leaving 11 bases between. The CDR3 sequence: CASSKLVPYNEQFF. As DNA, the CDR3 is TGTGCCAGCAGCAAACTAGTCCCCTACAATGAGCAGTTCTTC.

The rearrangement links TRBV10-2 to TRBJ2-1, with TRBD2 matching over 7 bases. This CDR3 is 14 amino acids long. With 5 bases clipped from V and 0 bases from J, the junction kept 1 base outside the gene matches. CDR1 is WSHSY, CDR2 SAAADI, per germline. The CDR3 nucleotides are TGCGCCAGCAGTAGCGGGGTCTCCTACAATGAGCAGTTCTTC. Translating it yields CASSSGVSYNEQFF.

V usage is TRBV19 and J usage is TRBJ2-3, with TRBD2 identical over 13 bases. CDR1 LNHDA and CDR2 SQIVND come from the germline V gene (reference sequence). The junction had 11 bases not matched to a gene; V was cut back by 5 bases and J by 3 bases. CDR3 length: 18 amino acids. CDR3 region: CASSLPGLAGVRTDTQYF. CDR3 DNA sequence: TGTGCCAGTAGTTTGCCCGGACTAGCGGGAGTTAGGACAGATACGCAGTATTTT.

This rearrangement joins TRBV28 to TRBJ2-4; unclear D gene. V lost 7 bases, J lost 6 bases, and 13 bases lay in between. The CDR3 consists of 13 residues. Germline CDR1 is MDHEN and CDR2 is SYDVKM. The DNA for the CDR3 is TGTGCCAGCACCCTTCCCCCGGGAAACATTCAGTACTTC. This encodes CASTLPPGNIQYF. The entire variable domain, with the rest obtained from reference TRBV28 and TRBJ2-4, is as follows: DVKVTQSSRYLVKRTGEKVFLECVQDMDHENMFWYRQDPGLGLRLIYFSYDVKMKEKGDIPEGYSVSREKKERFSLILESASTNQTSMYLCASTLPPGNIQYFGAGTRLSVL.

About this clone itself: This sample also contains other DNA sequences that code for the same CDR3. The chain links TRBV12-5 to TRBJ1-2; 7 bases are shared with TRBD1. Per the germline V gene, CDR1 is LGHNT and CDR2 is FRNRAP. The V gene end was trimmed by 5 bases and the J gene end by 6 bases; junction bases not matched to a gene: 3. The CDR3 has 12 residues. CDR3 nucleotides: TGTGCTAGTGGTCTCACAGGGGATGGCTACACCTTC. Protein product: CASGLTGDGYTF.

This clone has a single count. This chain links TRBV28 with TRBJ2-5, with D possibly matching TRBD1 (6 bases). Trimming cost V 3 bases and J 4 bases, with 12 bases left between them. The CDR3 totals 14 residues. Germline assignment: CDR1 MDHEN and CDR2 SYDVKM. The CDR3 here is CASSLASGAETQYF. Here the CDR3 DNA reads TGTGCCAGCAGTTTGGCTTCAGGGGCAGAGACCCAGTACTTC.

In DNA, the CDR3 is TGTGCCAGCAGCGTCAACCCGGGACAGCCTAACACCGGGGAGCTGTTTTTT. It translates to CASSVNPGQPNTGELFF. The rearrangement joins TRBV9 to TRBJ2-2; TRBD1 matches 7 bases. Germline V lookup: CDR1 SGDLS, CDR2 YYNGEE. The length of the CDR3 is 17 residues. V gave up 2 bases and J gave up 2 bases; unmatched junction bases: 9.

This clone was observed a handful of times. The chain couples TRBV19 to TRBJ2-1; D may be TRBD2 (7 bases). Trimming took 3 bases from V and 9 from J, leaving 15 bases between them. CDR3 length equals 14 residues. Looked up from germline, CDR1 is LNHDA and CDR2 is SQIVND (reference sequence). This chain's CDR3 is CASSIGGAVGEQFF. Here the CDR3 DNA reads TGTGCCAGTAGTATTGGGGGGGCGGTGGGTGAGCAGTTCTTC.

The chain carries TRBV11-2 and TRBJ2-3, with 13 bases fitting TRBD2. The CDR3 has 17 residues. Per germline, CDR1 SGHAT and CDR2 FQNNGV. With V trimmed by 3 bases and J by 0 bases, 3 bases remained unmatched. CDR3 region: CASSFGTSGTSTDTQYF. DNA for the CDR3: TGTGCCAGCAGCTTCGGGACTAGCGGGACTAGCACAGATACGCAGTATTTT.

The J gene is TRBJ2-7, the V gene TRBV6-2 or TRBV6-3; 9 nucleotides line up with TRBD2. This CDR3 is built from 15 residues. J lost 6 bases, V lost 4 bases, and 10 bases had no gene match. The germline V gene has CDR1 MNHEY and CDR2 SVGEGT. CDR3 DNA: TGTGCCAGCAGTTCCTCCCCGGGACTAGCTGCCGAGCAGTACTTC. Its translation: CASSSSPGLAAEQYF.

This clone was observed a few times. The chain recombines TRBV2 with TRBJ1-1; 7 nucleotides align to TRBD1. Germline assignment: CDR1 SNHLY and CDR2 FYNNEI. V lost 5 bases to trimming and J lost 1 base; unmatched junction nucleotides: 10. CDR3 length equals 16 residues. CDR3 DNA: TGTGCCAGCAGTTGGGGACAGTTTAGAGAGAACACTGAAGCTTTCTTT. It yields the protein CASSWGQFRENTEAFF. Full variable domain (remainder filled in from reference TRBV2 and TRBJ1-1): EPEVTQTPSHQVTQMGQEVILRCVPISNHLYFYWYRQILGQKVEFLVSFYNNEISEKSEIFDDQFSVERPDGSNFTLKIRSTKLEDSAMYFCASSWGQFRENTEAFFGQGTRLTVV.

V gene TRBV5-4 combines with J gene TRBJ2-5; TRBD2 aligns across 12 bases. Germline assignment: CDR1 SGHNT and CDR2 YYREEE (reference sequence). The CDR3 length is 14 residues. J was trimmed by 3 bases and V by 3 bases; bases with no gene match: 0. The CDR3 sequence: CASSSSGGEETQYF. The CDR3 bases are TGTGCCAGCAGCTCTAGCGGGGGGGAAGAGACCCAGTACTTC.

The genes are TRBV27 and TRBJ2-1, with D uncertain. Germline loops: CDR1 MNHEY, CDR2 SMNVEV (reference sequence). This CDR3 is built from 12 residues. V dropped 7 bases and J dropped 7 bases, with 11 bases sitting between them. CDR3 DNA sequence: TGTGCCAGCACTAAGTTCGGTAATGAGCAGTTCTTC. Protein: CASTKFGNEQFF.

The chain links TRBV28 to TRBJ1-3; no definite D call. The CDR3 runs to 15 residues. The ends were cut back, 2 bases at V and 7 bases at J, with 15 bases in the middle. CDR1 MDHEN and CDR2 SYDVKM come from the germline V gene. The CDR3 nucleotides read TGTGCCAGCAGTTTAGAGACCCTCCGGGTCAACACCATATATTTT. It yields the protein CASSLETLRVNTIYF.

The chain employs TRBV29-1 and TRBJ1-1, with D possibly TRBD1 on 6 matching bases. Looked up from germline, CDR1 is SQVTM and CDR2 is ANQGSEA. The CDR3 totals 14 residues. Deletions cut 6 bases from V and 3 bases from J, with 17 bases between. The CDR3 DNA reads TGCAGCGTCCCACGTGGGGGGGCCCACACTGAAGCTTTCTTT. Amino acids: CSVPRGGAHTEAFF.

The chain links TRBV18 to TRBJ1-4, with D perhaps TRBD1 (5 bases). The germline V gene has CDR1 KGHSH and CDR2 LQKENI. The length of the CDR3 is 14 residues. Trimming stripped 3 bases from V and 6 bases from J, with 11 bases between. Here the CDR3 DNA reads TGTGCCAGCTCACCGCGACAAGGGGATGAAAAACTGTTTTTT. It is translated as CASSPRQGDEKLFF.

This chain links TRBV11-2 with TRBJ1-5; maybe TRBD1 (6 bases). CDR1 is SGHAT, CDR2 FQNNGV, per germline. Deletions cut 1 base from V and 0 bases from J, with 13 bases between. This CDR3 has 17 residues. CDR3 sequence reads: CASSLVRGDPSNQPQHF. CDR3 nucleotide sequence: TGTGCCAGCAGCTTAGTCAGGGGCGACCCTAGCAATCAGCCCCAGCATTTT.

Of note for this clone: One junction end disagrees with the germline gene, perhaps due to a read error. The chain combines TRBV7-2 with TRBJ2-6; no reliable D call. CDR3 length: 15 residues. Germline V gene data show CDR1 as SGHTA and CDR2 as FQGNSA. The CDR3 region has the DNA TGTGCCAGCAGTTTAGACATCTCTGGGGCCAACGTCCTGACTTTC. Translation: CASSLDISGANVLTF.

The chain links TRBV5-1 to TRBJ1-6, with TRBD1 matching over 7 bases. Trimming cost V 5 bases and J 10 bases; bases outside gene matches: 6. The CDR3 extends over 13 amino acids. Looked up from germline, CDR1 is SGHRS and CDR2 is YFSETQ. Here the CDR3 DNA reads TGCGCCAGCAGAGACCGGGACAGATCACCCCTCCACTTT. Translation: CASRDRDRSPLHF.

The chain uses TRBV20-1 and TRBJ2-7; TRBD1 agrees at 8 bases. The CDR3 covers 17 residues. Germline CDR1 DFQATT, CDR2 SNEGSKA (reference sequence). The junction had 18 bases not matched to a gene; V was cut back by 3 bases and J by 5 bases. The CDR3 protein is CSASSIREGRGHDEQYF. CDR3 DNA sequence: TGCAGTGCTAGTAGTATAAGGGAAGGCAGGGGGCACGACGAGCAGTACTTC.

This chain links TRBV6-1 with TRBJ1-1; D unclear. The CDR3 loop spans 13 amino acids. Trimming took off 2 bases at V and 5 bases at J, with 9 bases between the two ends. Germline V gene data show CDR1 as MNHNS and CDR2 as SASEGT. CDR3 in amino acids: CASSERGSTEAFF. The CDR3 nucleotides are TGTGCCAGCAGTGAACGGGGAAGTACTGAAGCTTTCTTT.

J is TRBJ1-6 and V is TRBV19; the D is unclear. Germline V gene sequence: CDR1 LNHDA, CDR2 SQIVND (reference sequence). The CDR3 length is 13 residues. V lost 3 bases and J lost 7, with 7 bases in between. CDR3 DNA: TGTGCCAGTAGTATGGCGGCCAATTCACCCCTCCACTTT. Translated, it gives CASSMAANSPLHF.

Note on this clone: At one boundary the junction diverges from the germline segment, which might be a read error. The chain has TRBV6-6 and TRBJ2-5, with 9 bases fitting TRBD1. The CDR3 contains 12 residues. The germline V gene encodes CDR1 MNHNY and CDR2 SVGAGI (reference sequence). This CDR3 is CASSLPGQGTHF. In DNA, the CDR3 is TGTGCCAGCAGCTTACCCGGACAGGGGACCCACTTC.

The J gene is TRBJ2-7, the V gene TRBV23-1; 9 bases are a match to TRBD1. TRBV23-1 is given ORF status, its function remaining uncertain. CDR3 length equals 17 residues. V dropped 6 bases and J dropped 2; count of bases not matched to a gene: 14. The DNA for the CDR3 is TGCGCCAGCAGCCAACTGCTCGGGACAGGGTGCCCCTACGAGCAGTACTTC. The encoded protein is CASSQLLGTGCPYEQYF.

The chain uses TRBV2 and TRBJ2-7; 12 positions agree with TRBD2. The CDR3 has 15 amino acids. The V and J ends lost 3 bases and 3 bases, in that order; junction bases with no gene match: 3. Per germline, CDR1 SNHLY and CDR2 FYNNEI. The CDR3, as DNA: TGTGCCAGCAGTGATAGGACTAGCGGGATCTACGAGCAGTACTTC. Its protein product is CASSDRTSGIYEQYF.